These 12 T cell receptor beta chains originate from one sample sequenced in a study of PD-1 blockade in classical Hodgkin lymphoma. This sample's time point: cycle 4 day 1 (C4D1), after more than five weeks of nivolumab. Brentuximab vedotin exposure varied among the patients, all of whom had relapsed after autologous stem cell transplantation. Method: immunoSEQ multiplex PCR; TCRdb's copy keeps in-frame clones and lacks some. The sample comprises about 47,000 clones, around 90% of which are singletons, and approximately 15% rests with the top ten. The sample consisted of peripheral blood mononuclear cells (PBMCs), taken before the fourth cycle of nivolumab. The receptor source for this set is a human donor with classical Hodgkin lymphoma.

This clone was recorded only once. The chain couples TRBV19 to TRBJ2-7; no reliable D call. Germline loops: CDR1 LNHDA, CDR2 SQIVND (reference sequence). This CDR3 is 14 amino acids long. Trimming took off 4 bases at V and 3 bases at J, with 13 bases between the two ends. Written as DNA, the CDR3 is TGTGCCAGTAGTAAGGGTAACGAACGCTACGAGCAGTACTTC. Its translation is CASSKGNERYEQYF.

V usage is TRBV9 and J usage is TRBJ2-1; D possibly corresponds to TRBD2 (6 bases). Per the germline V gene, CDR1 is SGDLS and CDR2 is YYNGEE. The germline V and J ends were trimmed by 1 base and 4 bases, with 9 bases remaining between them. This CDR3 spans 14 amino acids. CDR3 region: CASSVSGPYNEQFF. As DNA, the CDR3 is TGTGCCAGCAGCGTAAGCGGGCCTTACAATGAGCAGTTCTTC.

The chain's CDR3 is CASSQDDGSGRSRQETQYF. CDR3 nucleotide sequence: TGCGCCAGCAGCCAAGACGACGGTAGCGGGAGATCCAGACAAGAGACCCAGTACTTC. The chain carries TRBV4-1 and TRBJ2-5, with 9 bases lining up with TRBD2. CDR1 MGHRA and CDR2 YSYEKL come from the germline V gene. Trimming removed 0 bases from V and 2 bases from J; junction bases left unmatched: 13. This CDR3 is 19 amino acids long.

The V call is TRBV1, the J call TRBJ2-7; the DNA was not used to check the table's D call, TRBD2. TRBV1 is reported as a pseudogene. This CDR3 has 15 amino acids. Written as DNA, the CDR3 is TGCACCAGCAGCCAAGAACGGGAGGATTCCTACGAGCAGTACTTC. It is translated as CTSSQEREDSYEQYF.

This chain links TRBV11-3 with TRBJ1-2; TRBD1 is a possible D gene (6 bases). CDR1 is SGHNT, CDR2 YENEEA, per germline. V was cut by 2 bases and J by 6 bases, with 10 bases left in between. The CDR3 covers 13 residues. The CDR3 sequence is CASSLQGLDGYTF. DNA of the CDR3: TGTGCCAGCAGCTTACAGGGGTTGGATGGCTACACCTTC.

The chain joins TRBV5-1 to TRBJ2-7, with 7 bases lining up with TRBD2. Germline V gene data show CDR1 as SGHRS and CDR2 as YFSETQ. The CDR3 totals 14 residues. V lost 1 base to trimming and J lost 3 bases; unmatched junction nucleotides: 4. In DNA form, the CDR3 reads TGCGCCAGCAGCTTGCCGGGAGGCCTCTACGAGCAGTACTTC. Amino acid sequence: CASSLPGGLYEQYF. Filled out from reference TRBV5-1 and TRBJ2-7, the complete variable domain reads KAGVTQTPRYLIKTRGQQVTLSCSPISGHRSVSWYQQTPGQGLQFLFEYFSETQRNKGNFPGRFSGRQFSNSRSEMNVSTLELGDSALYLCASSLPGGLYEQYFGPGTRLTVT.

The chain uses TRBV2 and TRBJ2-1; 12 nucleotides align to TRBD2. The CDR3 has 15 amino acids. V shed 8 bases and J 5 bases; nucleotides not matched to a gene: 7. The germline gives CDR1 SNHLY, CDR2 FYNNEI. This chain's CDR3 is CASRTSGTSNNEQFF. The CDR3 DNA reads TGTGCCAGCCGGACTAGCGGGACTTCGAACAATGAGCAGTTCTTC.

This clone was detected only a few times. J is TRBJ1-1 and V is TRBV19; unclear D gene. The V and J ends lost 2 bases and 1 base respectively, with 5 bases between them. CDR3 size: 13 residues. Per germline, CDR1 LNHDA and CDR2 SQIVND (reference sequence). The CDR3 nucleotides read TGTGCCAGTAGTATAAACGCGAACACTGAAGCTTTCTTT. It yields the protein CASSINANTEAFF.

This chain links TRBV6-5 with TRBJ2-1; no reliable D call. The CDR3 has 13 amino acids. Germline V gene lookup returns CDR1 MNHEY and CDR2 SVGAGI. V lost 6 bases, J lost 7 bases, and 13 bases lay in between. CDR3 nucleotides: TGTGCCAGCAGGTTGTCAAGGGCAAATGAGCAGTTCTTC. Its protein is CASRLSRANEQFF.

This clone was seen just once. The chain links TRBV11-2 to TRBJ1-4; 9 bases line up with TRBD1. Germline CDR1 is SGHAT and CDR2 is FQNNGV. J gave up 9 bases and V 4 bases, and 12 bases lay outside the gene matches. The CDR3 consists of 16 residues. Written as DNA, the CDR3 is TGTGCCAGCAGCTCCAGACAGGGGGTTTCCTATCAAAAACTGTTTTTT. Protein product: CASSSRQGVSYQKLFF.

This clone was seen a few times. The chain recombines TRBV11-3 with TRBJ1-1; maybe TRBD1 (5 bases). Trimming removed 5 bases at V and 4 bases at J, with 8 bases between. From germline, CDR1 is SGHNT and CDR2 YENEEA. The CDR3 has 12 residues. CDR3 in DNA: TGTGCCAGCAGCCCGCAGGGCACTGAAGCTTTCTTT. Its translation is CASSPQGTEAFF.

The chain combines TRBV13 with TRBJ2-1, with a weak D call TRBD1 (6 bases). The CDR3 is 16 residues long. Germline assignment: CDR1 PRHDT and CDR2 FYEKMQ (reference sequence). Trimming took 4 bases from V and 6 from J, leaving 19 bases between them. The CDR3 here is CASSSSPTGYVNEQFF. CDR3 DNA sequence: TGTGCCAGCAGCTCAAGCCCCACAGGGTACGTCAATGAGCAGTTCTTC.